Presented here are 26 T cell receptor beta chains from one specimen sequenced in a study of cytomegalovirus exposure and HLA in healthy donors. PCR was performed using 60 Vbeta and 13 Jbeta primers. Profiled with immunoSEQ multiplex PCR; TCRdb holds only in-frame clones, not every one. Among roughly 100,000 clones listed, 70% to 80% were seen once. What was sequenced was PBMCs. These receptors were taken from a man in his forties in good health and CMV-seronegative.

The chain employs TRBV9 and TRBJ2-7; D is perhaps TRBD2 (6 bases). The CDR3 has 13 amino acids. The V and J ends lost 1 base and 7 bases respectively, with 12 bases between them. Germline V gene sequence: CDR1 SGDLS, CDR2 YYNGEE. Here the CDR3 reads CASSVSEGTEQYF. CDR3 in DNA: TGTGCCAGCAGCGTATCGGAGGGAACGGAGCAGTACTTC.

This rearrangement joins TRBV4-1 to TRBJ2-5; D gene uncertain. The CDR3 length is 18 residues. CDR1 is MGHRA, CDR2 YSYEKL, per germline. Deletions cut 1 base from V and 2 bases from J, with 20 bases between. The CDR3 region is CASSQGTLTHNPQETQYF. CDR3 DNA: TGCGCCAGCAGCCAAGGAACTCTTACCCATAACCCGCAAGAGACCCAGTACTTC.

This chain uses TRBV6-5 with TRBJ1-1, with 9 bases lining up with TRBD1. The germline CDR1 and CDR2 sequences are MNHEY and SVGAGI. The V and J ends lost 6 bases and 4 bases, in that order; junction bases with no gene match: 6. CDR3 length: 14 amino acids. CDR3 DNA sequence: TGTGCCAGCAGACGTGACAGGGGGGGCACTGAAGCTTTCTTT. Amino acids: CASRRDRGGTEAFF.

The chain is built from TRBV30 and TRBJ2-7; 7 nucleotides align to TRBD2. J lost 6 bases, V lost 0 bases, and 5 bases had no gene match. The CDR3 runs 13 residues. The germline CDR1 and CDR2 sequences are GTSNPN and SVGIG (reference sequence). CDR3 nucleotide sequence: TGTGCCTGGAGTGTACGGACTAGGGGCGAGCAGTACTTC. Encoded protein: CAWSVRTRGEQYF.

This clone has a handful of counts. This sequence joins TRBV4-3 and TRBJ2-7, with D uncertain. This CDR3 contains 15 residues. Germline lookup yields CDR1 LGHNA and CDR2 YSLEER. The ends were cut back, 1 base at V and 2 bases at J, with 12 bases in the middle. The CDR3 DNA sequence: TGCGCCAGCAGCCAAGGACGAGACACAGCCTACGAGCAGTACTTC. Its translation: CASSQGRDTAYEQYF.

V usage is TRBV6-5 and J usage is TRBJ2-2; D not resolved. The germline CDR1 and CDR2 sequences are MNHEY and SVGAGI. V was shortened by 6 bases and J by 8 bases, with 16 bases between the two germline ends. This CDR3 contains 14 residues. The CDR3 bases are TGTGCCAGCAGCCTCGTCCAGAAATCTGGGGAGCTGTTTTTT. Residues: CASSLVQKSGELFF.

CDR3 in DNA: TGTGCCAGCAGCTTAGATGGCGGGGCCACCGGGGAGCTGTTTTTT. Its protein product is CASSLDGGATGELFF. The chain uses TRBV7-2 and TRBJ2-2, with a tentative D call TRBD2 (6 bases). Germline CDR1 is SGHTA and CDR2 is FQGNSA. This CDR3 is 15 amino acids long. V was trimmed by 1 base and J by 4 bases, leaving 10 bases between them.

This chain links TRBV4-3 with TRBJ1-1; possibly TRBD1 for D (5 bases). V was clipped by 1 base and J by 4 bases, with 13 bases between them. The germline CDR1 and CDR2 sequences are LGHNA and YSLEER. The CDR3 has 15 amino acids. CDR3: CASSQVSQGGTEAFF. CDR3 DNA: TGCGCCAGCAGCCAAGTAAGTCAGGGAGGCACTGAAGCTTTCTTT.

The chain joins TRBV6-1 to TRBJ1-1; D is unresolved. Trimming stripped 1 base from V and 5 bases from J, with 14 bases between. Germline V gene lookup returns CDR1 MNHNS and CDR2 SASEGT. The CDR3 is made up of 15 amino acids. The CDR3 protein is CASSEGDPETTEAFF. The CDR3 DNA reads as TGTGCCAGCAGTGAAGGTGATCCAGAAACAACTGAAGCTTTCTTT.

This chain connects TRBV5-4 to TRBJ2-7, with a weak D call TRBD2 (5 bases). The CDR3 contains 13 residues. Deletions cut 1 base from V and 5 bases from J, with 10 bases between. CDR1 and CDR2 from the germline V gene are SGHNT and YYREEE (reference sequence). The CDR3 DNA is TGTGCCAGCAGCTTGCTAGCTGGAGACGAGCAGTACTTC. Residues: CASSLLAGDEQYF.

This clone was observed once. This chain joins TRBV2 and TRBJ1-1; tentatively, D is TRBD1 (5 bases). CDR3 size: 14 residues. Trimming cost V 9 bases and J 1 base, with 15 bases left between them. Per germline, CDR1 SNHLY and CDR2 FYNNEI. In nucleotides, the CDR3 is TGTGCCAGGGAAAGACAGCAGTGGAACACTGAAGCTTTCTTT. This translates into CARERQQWNTEAFF.

This clone was observed at least ten times. CDR3 residues: CASSDRAGNQPQHF. The CDR3 DNA reads TGTGCCAGTTCAGACAGGGCCGGCAATCAGCCCCAGCATTTT. The V gene is TRBV2, the J gene TRBJ1-5, with TRBD1 matching 7 bases. CDR1 is SNHLY, CDR2 FYNNEI, per germline. V lost 9 bases to trimming and J lost 2 bases; unmatched junction nucleotides: 7. The CDR3 length is 14 residues.

The chain has TRBV9 and TRBJ1-5; D is perhaps TRBD1 (5 bases). V lost 5 bases, J lost 2 bases, and 14 bases lay in between. The CDR3 extends over 15 amino acids. Germline V gene sequence: CDR1 SGDLS, CDR2 YYNGEE. CDR3 sequence (DNA): TGTGCCAGCAGTGGGGACGGGGGTGGCAATCAGCCCCAGCATTTT. Translated, it gives CASSGDGGGNQPQHF.

V gene TRBV25-1 combines with J gene TRBJ1-6; D is unclear. The CDR3 extends over 10 amino acids. V gave up 10 bases and J gave up 7 bases, with 5 bases separating them. The germline V gene has CDR1 MGHDK and CDR2 SYGVNS. The DNA of the CDR3 is TGTGCCATCCCAAATTCACCCCTCCACTTT. It encodes CAIPNSPLHF.

The chain employs TRBV12-5 and TRBJ2-3, with TRBD1 matching 8 bases. Germline V lookup: CDR1 LGHNT, CDR2 FRNRAP. Unmatched junction bases numbered 27, after V lost 5 bases and J lost 2 bases. The CDR3 sequence is 22 residues long. The CDR3 region has the DNA TGTGCTAGTGGTCTGATTCTAAGCAGGGGGCGATGGAGTTCGGACGACACAGATACGCAGTATTTT. It codes for CASGLILSRGRWSSDDTDTQYF.

This sequence joins TRBV19 and TRBJ1-3; D not resolved. V lost 3 bases and J lost 4, with 13 bases in between. Germline V gene sequence: CDR1 LNHDA, CDR2 SQIVND (reference sequence). This CDR3 is built from 15 residues. CDR3 sequence (DNA): TGTGCCAGTAGTATCGCAGGAGGCCCAGGAAACACCATATATTTT. Translating it yields CASSIAGGPGNTIYF.

The rearrangement uses TRBV28 and TRBJ1-5, with D maybe TRBD1 (6 bases). With 3 bases removed from V and 2 bases from J, the gap between germline ends came to 17 bases. The CDR3 extends over 17 amino acids. Germline V gives CDR1 MDHEN, CDR2 SYDVKM. The DNA for the CDR3 is TGTGCCAGCAGTTTCATCCCCTTCAGGGGCGGCAATCAGCCCCAGCATTTT. Amino acid sequence: CASSFIPFRGGNQPQHF.

The chain has TRBV4-1 and TRBJ2-7; a weak D match, TRBD2 (6 bases). This CDR3 contains 13 residues. V lost 2 bases and J lost 7, with 12 bases in between. In germline, CDR1 is MGHRA, CDR2 YSYEKL. The CDR3 loop is CASSQLGLAEQYF. In DNA form, the CDR3 reads TGCGCCAGCAGCCAACTAGGCCTAGCGGAGCAGTACTTC.

The rearrangement links TRBV5-1 to TRBJ2-7; possible D gene TRBD2, 5 bases. CDR3 length equals 14 residues. With 5 bases removed from V and 1 base from J, the gap between germline ends came to 13 bases. Germline CDR1 reads SGHRS; CDR2 reads YFSETQ. The CDR3 DNA is TGCGCCAGCAGAATTTCCAGCGGTTCCTACGAGCAGTACTTC. Protein sequence: CASRISSGSYEQYF. Using reference TRBV5-1 and TRBJ2-7 for the parts outside the CDR3, the full variable domain is KAGVTQTPRYLIKTRGQQVTLSCSPISGHRSVSWYQQTPGQGLQFLFEYFSETQRNKGNFPGRFSGRQFSNSRSEMNVSTLELGDSALYLCASRISSGSYEQYFGPGTRLTVT.

This chain joins TRBV2 and TRBJ2-3; the match to TRBD2 covers 15 bases. With V trimmed by 8 bases and J by 4 bases, 4 bases remained unmatched. CDR1 is SNHLY and CDR2 is FYNNEI in the germline V gene. The CDR3 runs 15 residues. CDR3 sequence (DNA): TGTGCCAGCGGACTAGCGGGGGGGCTCGCAGATACGCAGTATTTT. Translated, it gives CASGLAGGLADTQYF.

The chain combines TRBV6-1 with TRBJ2-3; possible D gene TRBD2, 5 bases. CDR1 and CDR2 from the germline V gene are MNHNS and SASEGT. V dropped 2 bases and J dropped 1 base, with 10 bases sitting between them. The CDR3 totals 15 residues. The CDR3 region is CASSEQPGGTDTQYF. Here the CDR3 DNA reads TGTGCCAGCAGTGAACAGCCCGGGGGCACAGATACGCAGTATTTT.

This clone has just one count. The chain combines TRBV11-3 with TRBJ1-5; D gene ambiguous. This CDR3 is 13 amino acids long. Germline loops: CDR1 SGHNT, CDR2 YENEEA. V dropped 0 bases and J dropped 6 bases, with 6 bases sitting between them. The CDR3 loop reads CASSLDGRQPQHF. The CDR3 bases are TGTGCCAGCAGCTTAGATGGGCGTCAGCCCCAGCATTTT.

CDR3 in amino acids: CASSRSAGPYEQYF. CDR3 sequence (DNA): TGTGCCAGCAGCAGATCAGCGGGTCCCTACGAGCAGTACTTC. This chain uses TRBV7-2 with TRBJ2-7, with D possibly matching TRBD2 (6 bases). V was shortened by 5 bases and J by 2 bases, with 13 bases between the two germline ends. Germline CDR1 reads SGHTA; CDR2 reads FQGNSA. CDR3 length equals 14 residues.

The chain combines TRBV7-9 with TRBJ2-7; the match to TRBD2 covers 9 bases. The CDR3 is 15 amino acids. Germline CDR1 and CDR2: SEHNR and FQNEAQ (reference sequence). Unmatched junction bases numbered 5, after V lost 0 bases and J lost 5 bases. The CDR3 DNA follows: TGTGCCAGCAGCTTAGCGGCGGGAGGGGTGAACGAGCAGTACTTC. This translates into CASSLAAGGVNEQYF. Supplemented by reference TRBV7-9 and TRBJ2-7, the full variable domain reads DTGVSQNPRHKITKRGQNVTFRCDPISEHNRLYWYRQTLGQGPEFLTYFQNEAQLEKSRLLSDRFSAERPKGSFSTLEIQRTEQGDSAMYLCASSLAAGGVNEQYFGPGTRLTVT.

The chain carries TRBV12-5 and TRBJ1-1; D remains ambiguous. The CDR3 runs 11 residues. The germline V gene encodes CDR1 LGHNT and CDR2 FRNRAP. V shed 2 bases and J shed 7 bases, with 5 bases lying between them. CDR3 residues: CASGLNGEAFF. As DNA, the CDR3 is TGTGCTAGTGGTTTGAACGGTGAAGCTTTCTTT.

The rearrangement uses TRBV19 and TRBJ1-4; 11 bases are shared with TRBD1. J lost 8 bases, V lost 4 bases, and 3 bases had no gene match. The CDR3 length is 14 residues. Germline V lookup: CDR1 LNHDA, CDR2 SQIVND (reference sequence). The CDR3 nucleotides are TGTGCCAGTAGTACGGGACAGGGGGGCGAAAAACTGTTTTTT. Translation: CASSTGQGGEKLFF.